This T cell receptor (beta chain) was captured by sequencing in a study of blood T cell repertoires in COVID-19. Background on the study: Both acute and convalescent COVID-19 samples were obtained from the United States, Italy and Spain. T cells, B-cell-depleted T cells, or PBMCs supplied cDNA or gDNA.

Concerning this clone: Other DNA sequences in the same sample also yield this CDR3.

In the original workflow: Estimation of nucleated cell counts relied on the amplification of reference gene primers. Here immunoSEQ multiplex PCR was the method, and the copy in TCRdb shows in-frame clones only, minus some. V and J calls plus clone size are reproduced from that table; the DNA served to infer D and trimming. The table includes about 260,000 clones, 80% to 90% detected once. The V gene's germline CDR1 is LNHDA and CDR2 SQIVND (reference sequence). Trimming removed 2 bases from V and 7 bases from J; junction bases left unmatched: 14. The CDR3 totals 18 residues. The TCR was taken from a woman aged 40 to 50 with acute or convalescent COVID-19. V and J are TRBV19 and TRBJ2-4; 10 bases align to TRBD1. The sample taken for sequencing was peripheral blood. The CDR3 sequence: CASSIMFPLRDRGNIQYF. The CDR3 DNA is TGTGCCAGTAGTATAATGTTTCCCTTACGGGACAGGGGTAACATTCAGTACTTC.